This passage covers 22 T cell receptor beta chains from one sample sequenced in a study of metastatic and nonmetastatic thyroid tumors. TCRdb re-clonotyped the PCR reads via MiXCR. The sample shows 15,000 to 20,000 clones, 20% to 25% of them seen only once. Among the patients, none had received any treatment before thyroid surgery. The sequenced material came from tumor tissue. The source of these receptors is a female donor with papillary thyroid cancer or a benign thyroid nodule (not recorded which). Some clones in this sample may be carry-over from other donors' samples.

J is TRBJ2-1 and V is TRBV20-1; D not resolved. There are 13 residues in the CDR3. Germline V gene sequence: CDR1 DFQATT, CDR2 SNEGSKA (reference sequence). V was shortened by 5 bases and J by 2 bases, with 10 bases between the two germline ends. CDR3 DNA: TGCAGTGCTCTGGGTGGCCCCTACAATGAGCAGTTCTTC. Protein product: CSALGGPYNEQFF.

J is TRBJ2-1 and V is TRBV11-2, with TRBD1 identical over 11 bases. Trimming at V came to 1 base and at J to 6 bases, leaving 8 bases not matched to a gene. CDR3 length equals 17 residues. In germline, CDR1 is SGHAT, CDR2 FQNNGV. The CDR3 is CASSLGGQGDWFNEQFF. CDR3 nucleotides: TGTGCCAGCAGCTTAGGGGGACAGGGGGATTGGTTCAATGAGCAGTTCTTC.

This clone was counted between two and nine times. The chain joins TRBV6-6 to TRBJ1-6; possibly TRBD1 for D (6 bases). This CDR3 region has 15 residues. V was cut by 2 bases and J by 9 bases, with 14 bases left in between. Per germline, CDR1 MNHNY and CDR2 SVGAGI (reference sequence). The CDR3 reads CASSYVGGFGSPLHF. As DNA, the CDR3 is TGTGCCAGCAGTTACGTGGGGGGCTTCGGTTCACCCCTCCACTTT.

This clone was recorded many times. Other nucleotide sequences from this sample produce the same CDR3. The chain carries TRBV27 and TRBJ2-7, with D perhaps matching TRBD1 (6 bases). V was shortened by 7 bases and J by 6 bases, with 22 bases between the two germline ends. This CDR3 is built from 15 residues. Germline V gene data show CDR1 as MNHEY and CDR2 as SMNVEV (reference sequence). CDR3 residues: CASKRSGTSPLEQYF. In nucleotides, the CDR3 is TGTGCCAGCAAGAGGAGTGGGACATCCCCCCTCGAGCAGTACTTC.

The chain links TRBV7-3 to TRBJ1-3; 7 bases line up with TRBD1. Germline CDR1 reads SGHTA; CDR2 reads FQGTGA. V shed 5 bases, J shed 8 bases, and the junction held 12 bases outside the gene matches. The CDR3 sequence is 15 residues long. CDR3: CASSIGRPGTDTIYF. The DNA for the CDR3 is TGTGCCAGCAGCATAGGGAGACCTGGGACAGACACCATATATTTT.

This clone was observed many times. The chain is built from TRBV7-9 and TRBJ2-1, with D tentatively TRBD2 (5 bases). V dropped 4 bases and J dropped 8 bases, with 9 bases sitting between them. The CDR3 covers 12 residues. Germline-derived CDR1 and CDR2 are SEHNR and FQNEAQ (reference sequence). The CDR3 DNA is TGTGCCAGCAGCTCGGGATGGGATGAGCAGTTCTTC. Its translation is CASSSGWDEQFF.

The sample holds many counts of this clone. The chain links TRBV19 to TRBJ1-1; D unclear. Trimming left V 5 bases short and J 1 base short, with 8 bases between. This CDR3 contains 13 residues. Germline V lookup: CDR1 LNHDA, CDR2 SQIVND (reference sequence). CDR3 sequence: CASSLWGNTEAFF. CDR3 DNA sequence: TGTGCCAGTAGTCTTTGGGGGAACACTGAAGCTTTCTTT.

The sample holds a few counts of this clone. This chain joins TRBV6-1 and TRBJ2-7; perhaps TRBD2 as D (6 bases). There are 12 residues in the CDR3. With 1 base removed from V and 9 bases from J, the gap between germline ends came to 10 bases. Germline CDR1 MNHNS, CDR2 SASEGT. The CDR3 loop is CASSEGQGGQYF. The DNA for the CDR3 is TGTGCCAGCAGTGAAGGCCAGGGAGGGCAGTACTTC.

This clone has ten or more counts. The gene calls are TRBV20-1 and TRBJ2-7; D not certain. Germline loops: CDR1 DFQATT, CDR2 SNEGSKA (reference sequence). Between the trimmed V and J ends, which lost 6 bases and 2 bases, there was a span of 14 bases. CDR3 length: 13 amino acids. The CDR3 sequence is CSARPGGAYEQYF. In nucleotides, the CDR3 is TGCAGTGCACGTCCAGGCGGCGCCTACGAGCAGTACTTC.

In its sample, this clone ranks as medium-sized. The gene calls are TRBV5-6 and TRBJ1-1; D not certain. Germline V gene data show CDR1 as SGHDT and CDR2 as YYEEEE. The length of the CDR3 is 13 residues. Trimming took off 4 bases at V and 8 bases at J, with 15 bases between the two ends. CDR3 DNA: TGTGCCAGCAGCCCCCCCTTGGGAAGAGAAGCTTTCTTT. This sequence encodes CASSPPLGREAFF. Together with reference TRBV5-6 and TRBJ1-1, the CDR3 gives the full variable domain: DAGVTQSPTHLIKTRGQQVTLRCSPKSGHDTVSWYQQALGQGPQFIFQYYEEEERQRGNFPDRFSGHQFPNYSSELNVNALLLGDSALYLCASSPPLGREAFFGQGTRLTVV.

The chain employs TRBV11-1 and TRBJ2-3; the match to TRBD1 covers 7 bases. The CDR3 runs to 15 residues. Germline lookup yields CDR1 SGHAT and CDR2 FQDESV (reference sequence). With 5 bases clipped from V and 2 bases from J, the junction kept 7 bases outside the gene matches. The CDR3, as DNA: TGTGCCAGCAGCCACCGGGACAGATTCACAGATACGCAGTATTTT. Protein sequence: CASSHRDRFTDTQYF.

The table lists this clone with a count of one. The gene calls are TRBV7-9 and TRBJ1-2, with D possibly TRBD1 on 6 matching bases. The CDR3 runs to 13 residues. Deletions cut 5 bases from V and 5 bases from J, with 12 bases between. Germline V CDR1 and CDR2: SEHNR, FQNEAQ (reference sequence). The CDR3 DNA reads TGTGCCAGCAGCCCACAGACAGGTTATGGCTACACCTTC. Encoded protein: CASSPQTGYGYTF.

This clone was counted many times. The CDR3 loop reads CSARDPSYEQYF. In DNA form, the CDR3 reads TGCAGTGCGCGGGACCCGAGCTACGAGCAGTACTTC. The rearrangement links TRBV20-1 to TRBJ2-7; D is perhaps TRBD2 (6 bases). The CDR3 is 12 residues long. V was pared by 6 bases and J by 3 bases, with 12 bases between. Per germline, CDR1 DFQATT and CDR2 SNEGSKA (reference sequence).

This clone has at least ten counts. This chain uses TRBV2 with TRBJ1-6, with D tentatively TRBD1 (6 bases). The CDR3 spans 13 residues. CDR1 and CDR2 (germline): SNHLY, FYNNEI. V was trimmed by 7 bases and J by 10 bases, leaving 14 bases between them. CDR3 in amino acids: CASTQTGGSPLHF. The CDR3 DNA reads as TGTGCCAGCACCCAGACCGGGGGCTCACCCCTCCACTTT.

Ten or more counts support this clone. Other DNA sequences in this specimen translate into the identical CDR3. J is TRBJ2-7 and V is TRBV9, with D tentatively TRBD2 (5 bases). Germline V gene lookup returns CDR1 SGDLS and CDR2 YYNGEE. The length of the CDR3 is 14 residues. V lost 0 bases, J lost 0 bases, and 7 bases lay in between. Here the CDR3 DNA reads TGTGCCAGCAGCGTAGGTAGCGACTCCTACGAGCAGTACTTC. Its translation: CASSVGSDSYEQYF.

Many counts were recorded for this clone. The rearrangement joins TRBV9 to TRBJ2-3; TRBD2 might be the D (6 bases). Trimming left V 3 bases short and J 1 base short, with 15 bases between. The CDR3 length is 16 residues. Germline V lookup: CDR1 SGDLS, CDR2 YYNGEE. CDR3 region: CASSGLGGEGTDTQYF. The CDR3 coding sequence is TGTGCCAGCAGCGGTCTGGGGGGAGAGGGCACAGATACGCAGTATTTT. Full variable domain (outside the CDR3, taken from reference TRBV9 and TRBJ2-3): DSGVTQTPKHLITATGQRVTLRCSPRSGDLSVYWYQQSLDQGLQFLIQYYNGEERAKGNILERFSAQQFPDLHSELNLSSLELGDSALYFCASSGLGGEGTDTQYFGPGTRLTVL.

The chain recombines TRBV7-6 with TRBJ2-7; D is unclear. This CDR3 comprises 13 residues. The ends were cut back, 1 base at V and 2 bases at J, with 6 bases in the middle. CDR1 and CDR2 (germline): SGHVS, FNYEAQ. This CDR3 is CASSLDVAYEQYF. As DNA, the CDR3 is TGTGCCAGCAGCTTAGACGTAGCCTACGAGCAGTACTTC. The full variable domain, with the rest looked up from reference TRBV7-6 and TRBJ2-7, is GAGVSQSPRYKVTKRGQDVALRCDPISGHVSLYWYRQALGQGPEFLTYFNYEAQQDKSGLPNDRFSAERPEGSISTLTIQRTEQRDSAMYRCASSLDVAYEQYFGPGTRLTVT.

V and J are TRBV12-3 or TRBV12-4 and TRBJ2-1; D remains ambiguous. With 1 base removed from V and 14 bases from J, the gap between germline ends came to 12 bases. This CDR3 spans 12 amino acids. As DNA, the CDR3 is TGTGCCAGCAGTTTAGTACCGGCGGAAAAGTTCTTC. Translation gives CASSLVPAEKFF.

This clone has more than one count but fewer than ten. V is TRBV6-1 and J is TRBJ2-2; D call uncertain. With 7 bases removed from V and 6 bases from J, the gap between germline ends came to 12 bases. Per germline, CDR1 MNHNS and CDR2 SASEGT. The CDR3 has 13 residues. CDR3 sequence (DNA): TGTGCCAGCATGATGTTTTCGGCCGGGGAGCTGTTTTTT. Translation: CASMMFSAGELFF.

The chain couples TRBV20-1 to TRBJ1-1; a possible D gene is TRBD1 (6 bases). V dropped 6 bases and J dropped 3 bases, with 20 bases sitting between them. The CDR3 is 15 amino acids. The germline V gene encodes CDR1 DFQATT and CDR2 SNEGSKA (reference sequence). The CDR3 bases are TGCAGTGCCATTGACAGGCGGGGTCTGGACACTGAAGCTTTCTTT. Its protein is CSAIDRRGLDTEAFF.

This clone was seen ten or more times. The gene calls are TRBV27 and TRBJ2-1; 7 nucleotides agree with TRBD1. Germline CDR1 MNHEY, CDR2 SMNVEV (reference sequence). Trimming at V came to 8 bases and at J to 7 bases, leaving 11 bases not matched to a gene. The CDR3 runs 14 residues. CDR3 sequence reads: CASGKTGTTNEQFF. Written as DNA, the CDR3 is TGTGCCAGCGGGAAGACAGGGACCACAAATGAGCAGTTCTTC.

This clone was seen a few times. The rearrangement uses TRBV6-1 and TRBJ2-2; 10 nucleotides match TRBD1. The CDR3 is made up of 16 amino acids. Losses at the gene ends were 6 bases for V and 5 bases for J; bases not matched to a gene: 9. Looked up from germline, CDR1 is MNHNS and CDR2 is SASEGT. CDR3 amino acids: CASRTGTGAITGELFF. The CDR3 nucleotides read TGTGCCAGCAGGACCGGGACAGGGGCTATTACCGGGGAGCTGTTTTTT.